The TCR beta chain described here comes from a study of naive and memory T cell subsets. Two oligonucleotides, mixed equimolar, formed the beta constant-region primer covering TRBC1 and TRBC2. TCRdb re-derived calls from the UMI-ligation and nested PCR reads in MiXCR, one entry per CDR3 protein. The table lists 70,000 to 95,000 distinct CDR3 sequences, about 7% of them singletons. CD4 T cells were positively selected, then CD8 T cells from the CD4-negative fraction. CDR3 length: 12 amino acids. Germline assignment: CDR1 SGHVS and CDR2 FNYEAQ. The V end was cut by 6 bases, the J end by 10 bases, with 13 bases between. This clonotype has more than one count but fewer than ten. What it recognizes is unknown. Broader study findings: From naive to CM, EM and EMRA, diversity decreased and Gini increased. Clonotypes are single alpha or beta chains, not paired receptors. Naive and memory subsets had different power law exponents for TCR abundance.

The source material was central memory CD4+ T cells from blood. This chain joins TRBV7-6 and TRBJ2-1; D might be TRBD2 (6 bases). This TCR came from a human donor in good health. For the CDR3, the DNA is TGTGCCAGCAGTCAGACGGGGGTCGAGCAGTTCTTC. Translation gives CASSQTGVEQFF.